This T cell receptor (beta chain) was found in a study of blood T cell repertoires in COVID-19. Study as a whole: COVID-19 samples, acute and convalescent, were from the United States, Italy and Spain.

As originally analysed: Scientists estimated how many nucleated cells there were by amplifying reference gene primers. Sequenced by immunoSEQ multiplex PCR; TCRdb stores in-frame clones only, minus some. From that table come the V and J calls and clone size; the DNA was used to work out D and trimming. The data hold 150,000 or so clones, with 80% to 90% observed a single time. Germline CDR1 and CDR2: LNHDA and SQIVND (reference sequence). Trimming took off 4 bases at V and 2 bases at J, with 15 bases between the two ends. The CDR3 has 15 amino acids. Seattle patient enrollment occurred during active infection, with longitudinal follow-up thereafter.

The specimen sequenced was peripheral blood. The chain carries TRBV19 and TRBJ2-7; the D gene is possibly TRBD1 (5 bases). This TCR derives from a man younger than 35 with COVID-19, enrolled during active disease. CDR3 DNA: TGTGCCAGTAGTACGACAGTATATCACGCCTACGAGCAGTACTTC. It specifies CASSTTVYHAYEQYF.